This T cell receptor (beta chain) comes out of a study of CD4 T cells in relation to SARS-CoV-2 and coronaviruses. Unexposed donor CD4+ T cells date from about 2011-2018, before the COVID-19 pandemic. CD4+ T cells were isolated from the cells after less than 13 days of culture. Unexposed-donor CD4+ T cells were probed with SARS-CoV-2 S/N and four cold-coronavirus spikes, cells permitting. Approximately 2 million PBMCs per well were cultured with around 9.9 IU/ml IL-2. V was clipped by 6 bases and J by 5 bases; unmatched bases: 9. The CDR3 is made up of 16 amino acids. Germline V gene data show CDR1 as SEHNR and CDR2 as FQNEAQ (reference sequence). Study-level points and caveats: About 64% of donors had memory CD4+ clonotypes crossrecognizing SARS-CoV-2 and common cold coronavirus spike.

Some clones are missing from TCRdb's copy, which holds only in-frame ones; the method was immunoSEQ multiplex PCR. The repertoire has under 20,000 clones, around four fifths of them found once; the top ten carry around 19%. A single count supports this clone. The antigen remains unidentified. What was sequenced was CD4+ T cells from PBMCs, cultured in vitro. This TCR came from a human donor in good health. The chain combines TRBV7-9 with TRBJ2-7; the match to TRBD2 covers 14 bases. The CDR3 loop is CASRGTSGGRDNEQYF. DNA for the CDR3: TGTGCCAGCAGAGGGACTAGCGGGGGAAGAGATAACGAGCAGTACTTC.